This is a list of T cell receptor beta chains from one sample in a study of memory CD4+ T cells and cytomegalovirus serostatus. Generated by immunoSEQ multiplex PCR, the TCRdb table keeps only in-frame clones and is missing some. The profile covers almost 45,000 clones, with about four fifths appearing a single time and roughly 1.1% taken by the ten largest. The sequenced sample was memory CD4+ T cells from blood. Receptors originate from an adult in good health and CMV-seronegative. Both conserved end residues are part of each CDR3. D genes are given only for firm matches. A clone size is listed for some rows: how often the clone was seen (once, few, many), or a class if it is expanded.

J,V,D,size,CDR3,DNA
TRBJ1-2,TRBV6-1,-,-,CASSEGQGGYGYTF,TGTGCCAGCAGTGAAGGGCAGGGAGGCTATGGCTACACCTTC
TRBJ2-6,TRBV19,-,-,CASTDSHSGANVLTF,TGTGCCAGTACTGACTCCCACTCTGGGGCCAACGTCCTGACTTTC
TRBJ2-6,TRBV5-6,-,once,CASSFTGANVLTF,TGTGCCAGCAGCTTTACTGGGGCCAACGTCCTGACTTTC
TRBJ1-4,TRBV6-5,-,-,CASSRGWTNEKLFF,TGTGCCAGCAGTCGGGGCTGGACTAATGAAAAACTGTTTTTT
TRBJ2-7,TRBV2,TRBD2,-,CASWEGGEQYF,TGTGCCAGCTGGGAGGGCGGCGAGCAGTACTTC
TRBJ1-1,TRBV5-4,-,-,CASSVPVGGDTEAFF,TGTGCCAGCAGCGTCCCAGTTGGTGGAGACACTGAAGCTTTCTTT
TRBJ1-2,TRBV29-1,TRBD1,-,CSDAPGGWDGYTF,TGCAGCGACGCCCCAGGGGGCTGGGATGGCTACACCTTC
TRBJ1-2,TRBV5-3,TRBD1,-,CARSLRQARGGYTF,TGTGCCAGAAGCTTGAGGCAGGCCAGGGGGGGCTACACCTTC
TRBJ2-7,TRBV11-3,-,-,CASSRPGLRRVYF,TGTGCCAGCAGCCGACCGGGACTCCGGAGGGTGTACTTC
TRBJ2-3,TRBV2,TRBD2,few,CASSGGLAGGTDTQYF,TGTGCCAGCAGTGGGGGACTAGCGGGAGGCACAGATACGCAGTATTTT
TRBJ2-5,TRBV7-3,-,-,CASSFEGRETQYF,TGTGCCAGCAGCTTCGAAGGGAGAGAGACCCAGTACTTC
TRBJ2-3,TRBV11-2,-,-,CASSLITDTQYF,TGTGCCAGCAGCTTAATCACAGATACGCAGTATTTT
TRBJ1-1,TRBV2,TRBD1,few,CASRRQGGWGTEAFF,TGTGCCAGCAGGAGACAAGGGGGCTGGGGCACTGAAGCTTTCTTT
TRBJ2-2,TRBV19,-,-,CASSILGNTGELFF,TGTGCCAGTAGTATCTTAGGGAACACCGGGGAGCTGTTTTTT
TRBJ1-6,TRBV11-2,-,-,CASSLVRDSPLHF,TGTGCCAGCAGCTTAGTTCGGGATTCACCCCTCCACTTT